This paragraph reports one T cell receptor beta chain. The antigen is unknown. One end of the junction varies from germline; a read error may be responsible. Germline CDR1 SNHLY, CDR2 FYNNEI. The CDR3 has 15 residues. The cDNA came from 5'RACE with 10-nucleotide random UMIs. TCRdb called the 5' RACE reads again in MiXCR, with one record for every CDR3 protein. This sample has about 79,000 distinct CDR3 sequences, with roughly 15% found just once. This record comes from a study of neurological immune-mediated disorders. General observations from the study: No CDR3 amino acid sequences recurred among expanded clones across subjects, suggesting private repertoires in all groups. Multiple sclerosis patients had less TCR clonal expansion than even healthy controls, unlike HTLV-1-associated myelopathy.

The receptor's source is a woman aged 45 to 65 in good health. The sequenced material came from PBMCs. This chain links TRBV2 with TRBJ1-2; D unclear. The CDR3 bases are TGTGCCAACAGTGAGCACACGGGAATTTTCTATGGCTACACCTTC. Translation gives CANSEHTGIFYGYTF.